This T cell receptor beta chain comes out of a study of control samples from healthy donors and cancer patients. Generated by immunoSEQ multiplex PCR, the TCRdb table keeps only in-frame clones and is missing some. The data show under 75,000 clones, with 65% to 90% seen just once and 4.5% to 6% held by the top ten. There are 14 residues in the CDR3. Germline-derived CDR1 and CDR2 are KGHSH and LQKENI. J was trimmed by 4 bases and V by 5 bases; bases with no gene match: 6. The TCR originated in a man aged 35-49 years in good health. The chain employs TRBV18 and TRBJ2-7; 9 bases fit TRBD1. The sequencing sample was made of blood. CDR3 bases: TGTGCCAGCTCATCGGGACAGGGATCGTACGAGCAGTACTTC. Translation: CASSSGQGSYEQYF.